This T cell receptor beta chain originates from a study of T-cell memory formation after mild COVID-19. The CDR3 runs to 15 residues. The germline V gene has CDR1 DFQATT and CDR2 SNEGSKA (reference sequence). V was pared by 6 bases and J by 7 bases, with 13 bases of the junction left unmatched. Via MiXCR, TCRdb re-called the 5' RACE reads, giving one row per CDR3 protein. Of tens of thousands of distinct CDR3 sequences in the sample, about 6.8% were seen once. Sequencing was carried out using PBMCs or a T cell subset sorted from them (not recorded which). The clonotype was recovered from an adult who had mild COVID-19 (a few samples of this study predate the infection). Cell type and time point are not known. The chain carries TRBV20-1 and TRBJ2-7; 12 nucleotides match TRBD2. The CDR3 sequence: CSARELAGGSREQYF. Here the CDR3 DNA reads TGCAGTGCAAGGGAGCTAGCGGGAGGGTCTCGAGAGCAGTACTTC.